Detailed here is one TCR beta chain. The target antigen is unknown. This entry is derived from a study of vaccination effects on CD4 cells after COVID-19. Study-level results: The vaccine-induced clones of healthy vaccinees included only 1 of 255 that cross-reacted with common cold coronaviruses.

Expansion of antigen-specific CD4+ T cells with viral peptide pools was carried out by the ViraFEST assay before sequencing. It was after 10 days of culture that CD4+ T cells were isolated. Participants were given two doses of BNT162b2 or mRNA-1273 vaccine. This table comes from immunoSEQ multiplex PCR, and its TCRdb copy is limited to in-frame clones, with some not included. This table holds tens of thousands of clones, roughly 73% found once. From germline, CDR1 is SNHLY and CDR2 FYNNEI. V shed 7 bases and J 2 bases; nucleotides not matched to a gene: 2. This CDR3 spans 13 amino acids. Sequenced here: CD4+ T cells from PBMCs cultured with HCoV-229E spike peptides, sampled after COVID-19 vaccination. The sequence came from a human donor who received a COVID-19 vaccine. This rearrangement joins TRBV2 to TRBJ2-5; TRBD1 aligns across 9 bases. Here the CDR3 reads CASTGTGQETQYF. The CDR3 nucleotides read TGTGCCAGCACCGGGACAGGGCAAGAGACCCAGTACTTC.